The table lists the clone carrying this T cell receptor (beta chain) with a few counts. TCRdb passed the 5' RACE reads through MiXCR, listing each CDR3 protein once. The sample yields hundreds of thousands of distinct CDR3 sequences, 28% seen once. Trimming removed 3 bases from V and 11 bases from J, with 20 bases in between. The CDR3 is 15 residues long. These data are taken from a study of T-cell memory formation after mild COVID-19. The source material was PBMCs or a T cell subset sorted from them (not recorded which). V gene TRBV12-3 or TRBV12-4 combines with J gene TRBJ1-3; TRBD1 is a possible D gene (5 bases). This clonotype originated in an adult woman who had mild COVID-19 (a few samples of this study predate the infection). Cell type and time point are not known. This CDR3 is CASSFEGPWEGAIYF. In DNA form, the CDR3 reads TGTGCCAGCAGTTTTGAGGGGCCCTGGGAAGGGGCCATATATTTT.